This is a list of T cell receptor beta chains from one sample in a study of blood T cell repertoires in COVID-19. Clones were read by immunoSEQ multiplex PCR, and TCRdb kept only the in-frame ones, dropping some. The repertoire includes over 250,000 clones, about nine tenths of them detected once, and 1.1% sits in the top ten. The sample comprised PBMCs or T cells enriched from blood (not recorded which). These receptors were collected from a woman aged 30 to 39 who had recovered from COVID-19. Both conserved end residues are part of each CDR3. The D gene is left open where the match is weak. Clone size is stated in some rows and not others, as once, few, many or a class when expanded.

V gene	clone size	J gene	D gene	CDR3 protein	CDR3 DNA
TRBV6-1	once	TRBJ1-4	NA	CASSENRARNEKLFF	TGTGCCAGCAGTGAGAACAGGGCCCGGAATGAAAAACTGTTTTTT
TRBV7-3	NA	TRBJ2-1	TRBD2	CASSLGEVAGLYNEQFF	TGTGCCAGCAGCTTAGGAGAGGTAGCGGGGCTATACAATGAGCAGTTCTTC
TRBV24-1	NA	TRBJ1-2	NA	CATSAQRTVHGYTF	TGTGCCACCAGTGCCCAGAGGACAGTTCATGGCTACACCTTC
TRBV28	once	TRBJ2-7	TRBD1	CASSLSGQAYEQYF	TGTGCCAGCAGTTTATCGGGACAGGCCTACGAGCAGTACTTC
TRBV19	NA	TRBJ2-6	NA	CASSILGLGANVLTF	TGTGCCAGTAGTATTCTGGGGCTTGGGGCCAACGTCCTGACTTTC
TRBV5-4	NA	TRBJ2-5	TRBD2	CASSLVGSGRAKGETQYF	TGTGCCAGCAGCTTGGTTGGTAGCGGGAGGGCGAAAGGAGAGACCCAGTACTTC
TRBV2	once	TRBJ2-1	TRBD2	CASSEVRLAVYNEQFF	TGTGCCAGCAGTGAAGTTCGGCTAGCGGTTTACAATGAGCAGTTCTTC
TRBV5-1	once	TRBJ2-7	NA	CASSQGYEQYF	TGCGCCAGCAGTCAGGGCTACGAGCAGTACTTC
TRBV2	NA	TRBJ2-1	TRBD2	CASRAGLATYNEQFF	TGTGCCAGCAGAGCGGGACTAGCGACTTACAATGAGCAGTTCTTC
TRBV4-2	NA	TRBJ1-4	NA	CASSPLGDDEKLFF	TGTGCCAGCAGCCCCTTGGGAGACGATGAAAAACTGTTTTTT
TRBV27	NA	TRBJ1-1	NA	CASSPTRNTEAFF	TGTGCCAGCAGTCCCACACGGAACACTGAAGCTTTCTTT
TRBV25-1	once	TRBJ2-3	TRBD2	CASSELVLATSTDTQYF	TGTGCCAGCAGTGAATTGGTACTAGCGACTAGCACAGATACGCAGTATTTT
TRBV5-1	NA	TRBJ2-7	TRBD2	CASSAAGGGYEQYF	TGCGCCAGCAGCGCGGCGGGGGGTGGCTACGAGCAGTACTTC
TRBV5-5	NA	TRBJ1-2	TRBD1	CASSAPGQGKGYTF	TGTGCCAGCAGCGCTCCGGGACAGGGGAAAGGCTACACCTTC
TRBV9	NA	TRBJ2-7	TRBD2	CASSPRGGAAYEQYF	TGTGCCAGCAGCCCGCGGGGGGGGGCAGCCTACGAGCAGTACTTC
TRBV9	NA	TRBJ2-3	TRBD2	CASSSGTSGTHGTDTQYF	TGTGCCAGCAGCTCCGGGACTAGCGGAACCCACGGGACAGATACGCAGTATTTT
TRBV19	NA	TRBJ1-5	TRBD1	CASSRRGPGQPQHF	TGTGCCAGTAGTAGGAGGGGGCCGGGTCAGCCCCAGCATTTT
TRBV5-1	NA	TRBJ1-2	TRBD1	CASSLGTGVGGYTF	TGCGCCAGCAGCTTGGGGACAGGGGTTGGCGGCTACACCTTC